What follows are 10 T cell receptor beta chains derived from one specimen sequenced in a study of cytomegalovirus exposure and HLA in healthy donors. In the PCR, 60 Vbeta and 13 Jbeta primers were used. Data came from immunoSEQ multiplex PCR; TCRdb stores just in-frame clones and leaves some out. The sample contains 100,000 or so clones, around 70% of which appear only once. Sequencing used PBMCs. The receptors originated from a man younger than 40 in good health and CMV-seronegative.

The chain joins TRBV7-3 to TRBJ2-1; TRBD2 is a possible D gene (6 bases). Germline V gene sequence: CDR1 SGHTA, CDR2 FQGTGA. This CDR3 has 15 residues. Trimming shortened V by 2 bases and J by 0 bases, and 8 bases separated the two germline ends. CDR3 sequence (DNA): TGTGCCAGCAGCTTAGCGGGAAACTCCTACAATGAGCAGTTCTTC. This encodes CASSLAGNSYNEQFF.

In DNA form, the CDR3 reads TGTGCCAGCACCCAGGGGCGGGGGCTGAGCTATGGCTACACCTTC. It encodes CASTQGRGLSYGYTF. The chain uses TRBV6-1 and TRBJ1-2, with D possibly being TRBD1 (6 bases). Germline CDR1 and CDR2: MNHNS and SASEGT. CDR3 length: 15 amino acids. V was clipped by 7 bases and J by 4 bases, with 19 bases between them.

The CDR3 sequence is CASSPRTGVSYEQYF. The CDR3 DNA sequence: TGCGCCAGCAGCCCCCGGACAGGGGTTTCATACGAGCAGTACTTC. The chain uses TRBV4-3 and TRBJ2-7; 9 bases fit TRBD1. The CDR3 totals 15 residues. Trimming took 4 bases from V and 4 from J; bases not matched to a gene: 8. CDR1 and CDR2 (germline): LGHNA, YSLEER.

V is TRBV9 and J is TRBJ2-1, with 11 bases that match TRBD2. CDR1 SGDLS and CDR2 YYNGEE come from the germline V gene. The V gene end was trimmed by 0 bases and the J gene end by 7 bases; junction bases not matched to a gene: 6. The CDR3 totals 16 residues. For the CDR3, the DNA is TGTGCCAGCAGCGTAGTAGCGGGAGGGCCGGGTAATGAGCAGTTCTTC. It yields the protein CASSVVAGGPGNEQFF.

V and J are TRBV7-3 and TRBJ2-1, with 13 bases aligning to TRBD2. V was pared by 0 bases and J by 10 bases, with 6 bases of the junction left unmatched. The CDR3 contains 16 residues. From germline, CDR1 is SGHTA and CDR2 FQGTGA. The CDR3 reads CASSLTTSGRAGEQFF. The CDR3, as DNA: TGTGCCAGCAGCTTAACAACTAGCGGGAGGGCCGGGGAGCAGTTCTTC.

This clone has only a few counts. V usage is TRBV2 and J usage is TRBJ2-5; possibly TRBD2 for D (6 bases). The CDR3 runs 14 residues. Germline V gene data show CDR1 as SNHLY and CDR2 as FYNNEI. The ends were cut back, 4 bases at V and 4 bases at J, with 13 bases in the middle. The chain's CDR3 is CASSGGGGGETQYF. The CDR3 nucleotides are TGTGCCAGCAGTGGAGGTGGGGGAGGAGAGACCCAGTACTTC.

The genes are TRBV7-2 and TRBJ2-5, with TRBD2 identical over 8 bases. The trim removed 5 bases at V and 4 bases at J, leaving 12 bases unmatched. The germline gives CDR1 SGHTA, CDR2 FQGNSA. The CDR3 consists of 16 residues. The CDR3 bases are TGTGCCAGCAGCCCCGAGCTTGCGGGAGGATCAGAGACCCAGTACTTC. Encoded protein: CASSPELAGGSETQYF.

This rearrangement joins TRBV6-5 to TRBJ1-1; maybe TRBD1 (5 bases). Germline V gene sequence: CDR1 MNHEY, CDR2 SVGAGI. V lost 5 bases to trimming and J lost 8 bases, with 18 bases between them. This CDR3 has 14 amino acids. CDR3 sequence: CASSAPGGEFEAFF. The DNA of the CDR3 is TGTGCCAGCAGTGCGCCGGGGGGGGAATTCGAAGCTTTCTTT.

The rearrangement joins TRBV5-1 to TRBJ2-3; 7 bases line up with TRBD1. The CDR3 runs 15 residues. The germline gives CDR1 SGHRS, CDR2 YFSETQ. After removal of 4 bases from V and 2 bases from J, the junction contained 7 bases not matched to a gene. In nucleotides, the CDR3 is TGCGCCAGCAGCCGGGACAGTCTACTCACAGATACGCAGTATTTT. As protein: CASSRDSLLTDTQYF.

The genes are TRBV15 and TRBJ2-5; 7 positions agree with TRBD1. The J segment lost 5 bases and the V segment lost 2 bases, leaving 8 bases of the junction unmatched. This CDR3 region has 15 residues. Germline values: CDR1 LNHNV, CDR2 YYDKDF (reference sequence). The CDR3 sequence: CATSRLSTGSETQYF. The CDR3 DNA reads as TGTGCCACCAGCAGACTTTCGACAGGGAGTGAGACCCAGTACTTC.